The 13 T cell receptor beta chains listed next were all sequenced from one sample in a study of T cell responses to AZD1222 COVID-19 vaccine. Sequencing used immunoSEQ multiplex PCR; TCRdb keeps in-frame clones, though not all of them. The sample shows some 91,000 clones, 89% of them seen only once. Specimen: peripheral blood, collected on day 0 of AZD1222 vaccination. The receptors come from an adult in good health.

This chain joins TRBV19 and TRBJ2-3, with 9 bases identical to TRBD2. CDR3 length: 16 residues. CDR1 LNHDA and CDR2 SQIVND come from the germline V gene (reference sequence). CDR3 sequence: CDLAPVVREGADTQYF. In nucleotides, the CDR3 is TGTGACCTCGCCCCCGTAGTGCGGGAGGGAGCAGATACGCAGTATTTT. Using reference TRBV19 and TRBJ2-3 for the parts outside the CDR3, the full variable domain is DGGITQSPKYLFRKEGQNVTLSCEQNLNHDAMYWYRQDPGQGLRLIYYSQIVNDFQKGDIAEGYSVSREKKESFPLTVTSAQKNPTAFYLCDLAPVVREGADTQYFGPGTRLTVL.

The V gene is TRBV11-2, the J gene TRBJ2-5; D possibly corresponds to TRBD2 (6 bases). This CDR3 spans 15 amino acids. The V gene's germline CDR1 is SGHAT and CDR2 FQNNGV. Trimming shortened V by 5 bases and J by 2 bases, and 15 bases separated the two germline ends. The chain's CDR3 is CASSTTGVGQETQYF. The CDR3, as DNA: TGTGCCAGCAGCACGACGGGGGTAGGGCAAGAGACCCAGTACTTC.

V is TRBV3-1 (or the pseudogene TRBV3-2) and J is TRBJ2-1; D is possibly TRBD2 (5 bases). V lost 4 bases, J lost 5 bases, and 15 bases lay in between. This CDR3 is built from 15 residues. Germline CDR1 LGHDT, CDR2 YNNKEL (reference sequence). Here the CDR3 DNA reads TGTGCCAGCAGCCCCCGGGGAGCGAGCCACAATGAGCAGTTCTTC. This translates into CASSPRGASHNEQFF.

A single count supports this clone. CDR3: CASSPVGPGNTIYF. In DNA, the CDR3 is TGTGCCAGCAGCCCCGTTGGGCCTGGAAACACCATATATTTT. The chain has TRBV6-5 and TRBJ1-3, with D uncertain. This CDR3 spans 14 amino acids. The V gene's germline CDR1 is MNHEY and CDR2 SVGAGI. Between the trimmed V and J ends, which lost 6 bases and 2 bases, there was a span of 11 bases.

In its sample, this clone was seen once. The gene calls are TRBV29-1 and TRBJ2-5, with D unclear. Trimming took 3 bases from V and 2 from J, leaving 7 bases between them. Germline CDR1 and CDR2: SQVTM and ANQGSEA. This CDR3 region has 12 residues. In nucleotides, the CDR3 is TGCAGCGTTGATTACAGTCAAGAGACCCAGTACTTC. This encodes CSVDYSQETQYF.

This clone was seen just once. J is TRBJ1-2 and V is TRBV2, with 8 bases that match TRBD1. The V gene end was trimmed by 6 bases and the J gene end by 5 bases; junction bases not matched to a gene: 11. This CDR3 is 15 amino acids long. Germline CDR1 SNHLY, CDR2 FYNNEI. The CDR3 DNA is TGTGCCAGCAGGATAGTAACAGGGGGAGAATATGGCTACACCTTC. It translates to CASRIVTGGEYGYTF.

The V call is TRBV15, the J call TRBJ1-1; D unresolved. Trimming pared 5 bases from V and 3 bases from J, leaving 13 bases between. This CDR3 contains 14 residues. Germline V lookup: CDR1 LNHNV, CDR2 YYDKDF (reference sequence). CDR3 sequence (DNA): TGTGCCACCAGCCCTGGCAGTACTGACACTGAAGCTTTCTTT. It specifies CATSPGSTDTEAFF.

CDR3 sequence reads: CASSLDRAYYGYTF. As DNA, the CDR3 is TGTGCCAGCAGCTTGGACAGGGCCTACTATGGCTACACCTTC. This chain links TRBV5-4 with TRBJ1-2, with D possibly being TRBD1 (6 bases). V shed 0 bases and J shed 3 bases, with 9 bases lying between them. Germline V gene lookup returns CDR1 SGHNT and CDR2 YYREEE (reference sequence). The CDR3 has 14 residues.

The chain recombines TRBV29-1 with TRBJ2-5; 8 bases are shared with TRBD1. The junction had 5 bases not matched to a gene; V was cut back by 4 bases and J by 4 bases. The CDR3 spans 13 residues. The V gene's germline CDR1 is SQVTM and CDR2 ANQGSEA. The CDR3 reads CSVAATGAETQYF. The CDR3, as DNA: TGCAGCGTTGCGGCGACAGGGGCAGAGACCCAGTACTTC.

The rearrangement uses TRBV25-1 and TRBJ2-2; D uncertain. Germline V CDR1 and CDR2: MGHDK, SYGVNS. The CDR3 length is 12 residues. Trimming took 6 bases from V and 9 from J, leaving 11 bases between them. The chain's CDR3 is CASRVQARELFF. CDR3 coding DNA: TGTGCCAGCAGAGTCCAGGCCCGGGAGCTGTTTTTT. The full variable domain, its missing parts supplied by reference TRBV25-1 and TRBJ2-2, is EADIYQTPRYLVIGTGKKITLECSQTMGHDKMYWYQQDPGMELHLIHYSYGVNSTEKGDLSSESTVSRIRTEHFPLTLESARPSHTSQYLCASRVQARELFFGEGSRLTVL.

This sequence joins TRBV4-2 and TRBJ1-5; D gene ambiguous. From germline, CDR1 is LGHNA and CDR2 YNFKEQ. The CDR3 has 17 residues. Trimming stripped 1 base from V and 10 bases from J, with 23 bases between. The CDR3 nucleotides are TGTGCCAGCAGCCAAGCTGATCGGAGAGGATCAATCGAACCCCAGCATTTT. Its protein product is CASSQADRRGSIEPQHF.

The gene calls are TRBV29-1 and TRBJ1-2; 7 positions agree with TRBD1. V gave up 6 bases and J gave up 0 bases; unmatched junction bases: 13. In germline, CDR1 is SQVTM, CDR2 ANQGSEA. The CDR3 is 16 residues long. The CDR3 DNA is TGCAGCGTGGGCGGAGTAGACAGGGAAACTAACTATGGCTACACCTTC. Its protein product is CSVGGVDRETNYGYTF.

The V and J genes are TRBV24-1 and TRBJ2-2; 9 bases map to TRBD1. Germline assignment: CDR1 KGHDR and CDR2 SFDVKD. Losses at the gene ends were 9 bases for V and 7 bases for J; bases not matched to a gene: 11. This CDR3 region has 15 residues. The CDR3 here is CATRPGTGKVGELFF. As DNA, the CDR3 is TGTGCCACCCGCCCCGGGACAGGGAAGGTCGGGGAGCTGTTTTTT.